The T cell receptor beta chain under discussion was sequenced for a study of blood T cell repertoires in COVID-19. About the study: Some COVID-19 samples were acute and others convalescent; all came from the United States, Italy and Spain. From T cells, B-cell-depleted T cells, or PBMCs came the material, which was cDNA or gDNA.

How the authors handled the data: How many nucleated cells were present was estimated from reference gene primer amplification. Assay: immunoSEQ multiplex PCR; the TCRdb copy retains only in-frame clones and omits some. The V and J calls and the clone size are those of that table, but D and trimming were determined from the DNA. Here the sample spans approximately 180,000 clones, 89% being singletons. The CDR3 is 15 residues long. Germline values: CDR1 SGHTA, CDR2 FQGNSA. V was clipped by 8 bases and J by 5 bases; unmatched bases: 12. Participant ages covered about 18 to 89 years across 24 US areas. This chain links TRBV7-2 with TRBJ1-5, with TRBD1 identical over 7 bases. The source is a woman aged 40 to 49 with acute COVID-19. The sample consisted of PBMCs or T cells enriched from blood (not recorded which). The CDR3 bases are TGTGCCAGCGCCGTGGGGACAGAAGATTATCAGCCCCAGCATTTT. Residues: CASAVGTEDYQPQHF.